The rows below give T cell receptor beta chains drawn from one sample of a study of T cell repertoires in chronic hepatitis B. Clones were sequenced by immunoSEQ multiplex PCR, and TCRdb holds only the in-frame ones, with some missing. The table records about 520 clones, roughly 85% of them present only once. The sequenced sample consisted of total CD8+ T cells from PBMCs. These receptors were obtained from a human donor with chronic hepatitis B virus infection. Each CDR3 is given with its conserved first and last residue. The order of the fields is clone size, J gene, D gene, V gene, CDR3 protein, CDR3 DNA. A D gene is named only where the DNA matches it firmly. The listing skips clone size in some rows; elsewhere it reads once, few, many or a size class.

>NA|TRBJ2-1|TRBD2|TRBV6-1
CASSEASGSGYNEQFF
TGTGCCAGCAGTGAAGCTAGCGGGAGTGGTTACAATGAGCAGTTCTTC
>NA|TRBJ1-2|NA|TRBV19
CASIYKEGSYGYTF
TGTGCCAGTATATACAAGGAGGGAAGCTATGGCTACACCTTC
>NA|TRBJ2-3|NA|TRBV19
CASSSVGGPDTQYF
TGTGCCAGTAGTTCGGTAGGGGGTCCAGATACGCAGTATTTT
>NA|TRBJ1-2|TRBD1|TRBV5-5
CASSPRDRGPRNYGYTF
TGTGCCAGCAGCCCCCGGGACAGGGGCCCGAGGAACTATGGCTACACCTTC
>NA|TRBJ1-1|NA|TRBV9
CASSGSNTEAFF
TGTGCCAGCAGCGGCAGTAACACTGAAGCTTTCTTT
>NA|TRBJ1-1|NA|TRBV4-2
CASSPGGGDTEAFF
TGTGCCAGCAGCCCCGGTGGGGGGGACACTGAAGCTTTCTTT
>few|TRBJ2-3|NA|TRBV7-6
CASSLGGPTDTQYF
TGTGCCAGCAGCTTAGGCGGGCCCACAGATACGCAGTATTTT
>NA|TRBJ2-2|TRBD2|TRBV6-1
CASSERAGGIGELFF
TGTGCCAGCAGTGAGAGAGCGGGAGGGATCGGGGAGCTGTTTTTT
>NA|TRBJ2-2|TRBD1|TRBV2
CASRGTGPFAGELFF
TGTGCCAGCAGGGGGACAGGGCCGTTCGCCGGGGAGCTGTTTTTT
>NA|TRBJ2-1|TRBD1|TRBV27
CASSSWTGGMNNEQFF
TGTGCCAGCAGTTCATGGACAGGGGGCATGAACAATGAGCAGTTCTTC
>NA|TRBJ2-5|NA|TRBV25-1
CASIFGETQYF
TGTGCCAGTATCTTCGGGGAGACCCAGTACTTC
>once|TRBJ2-1|NA|TRBV6-1
CASSEHQGPAVEQFF
TGTGCCAGCAGTGAACACCAGGGGCCAGCCGTGGAGCAGTTCTTC
>once|TRBJ1-1|NA|TRBV5-1
CASSLASGGFGEAFF
TGCGCCAGCAGCTTGGCCTCTGGGGGGTTTGGTGAAGCTTTCTTT
>once|TRBJ2-7|TRBD2|TRBV6-6
CASSYSMTSGEYEQYF
TGTGCCAGCAGTTACTCGATGACTAGCGGGGAATACGAGCAGTACTTC
>NA|TRBJ1-4|TRBD1|TRBV6-1
CASSEKLQGNEKLFF
TGTGCCAGCAGTGAAAAGTTACAGGGGAATGAAAAACTGTTTTTT
>NA|TRBJ2-2|NA|TRBV4-2
CASRTGTGELFF
TGTGCCAGCAGGACTGGCACCGGGGAGCTGTTTTTT
>NA|TRBJ2-2|TRBD2|TRBV2
CASAGDRGGELFF
TGTGCCAGTGCGGGAGACCGGGGCGGGGAGCTGTTTTTT
>NA|TRBJ1-2|NA|TRBV7-9
CASSLVGGRDYGYTF
TGTGCCAGCAGCTTAGTTGGAGGGCGTGACTATGGCTACACCTTC
>NA|TRBJ2-1|TRBD2|TRBV4-3
CASSQDRVAGGSSSYNEQFF
TGCGCCAGCAGCCAAGATAGAGTAGCGGGGGGGTCCAGCTCCTACAATGAGCAGTTCTTC
>NA|TRBJ1-4|NA|TRBV4-1
CASSQDRGRITEKLFF
TGCGCCAGCAGCCAAGATCGAGGGAGGATTACTGAAAAACTGTTTTTT
>NA|TRBJ2-1|NA|TRBV6-1
CASTSTESYNEQFF
TGTGCCAGCACCTCGACAGAATCCTACAATGAGCAGTTCTTC
>once|TRBJ1-6|NA|TRBV6-5
CASSYEAYNSPLHF
TGTGCCAGCAGTTACGAGGCCTATAATTCACCCCTCCACTTT
>NA|TRBJ1-1|TRBD1|TRBV7-8
CASSPRTGGSYTEAFF
TGTGCCAGCAGCCCACGGACAGGGGGCTCTTACACTGAAGCTTTCTTT
>NA|TRBJ1-2|NA|TRBV27
CASSLSTGNYGYTF
TGTGCCAGCAGTTTATCCACAGGGAACTATGGCTACACCTTC
>few|TRBJ1-1|NA|TRBV27
CASSLTGSTEAFF
TGTGCCAGCAGTTTAACGGGGAGCACTGAAGCTTTCTTT
>NA|TRBJ2-5|TRBD1|TRBV7-3
CASSLTGGSQETQYF
TGTGCCAGCAGCTTAACAGGGGGCTCACAAGAGACCCAGTACTTC
>NA|TRBJ1-5|NA|TRBV4-2
CASSQGHTGYNQPQHF
TGTGCCAGCAGCCAAGGTCACACGGGCTACAATCAGCCCCAGCATTTT
>NA|TRBJ1-1|NA|TRBV4-2
CASSQEAVNTEAFF
TGTGCCAGCAGCCAAGAGGCGGTGAACACTGAAGCTTTCTTT
>NA|TRBJ2-1|NA|TRBV4-3
CASSQQGKGGYNEQFF
TGCGCCAGCAGCCAACAGGGTAAGGGGGGCTACAATGAGCAGTTCTTC
>NA|TRBJ1-2|NA|TRBV4-3
CASSQEGGSNYGYTF
TGCGCCAGCAGCCAAGAGGGGGGTTCCAACTATGGCTACACCTTC
>NA|TRBJ1-2|TRBD1|TRBV29-1
CSVVGTETNYGYTF
TGCAGCGTTGTAGGGACAGAAACTAACTATGGCTACACCTTC
>NA|TRBJ1-5|TRBD1|TRBV7-9
CASSQDRNQPQHF
TGTGCCAGCAGCCAGGACAGGAATCAGCCCCAGCATTTT
>few|TRBJ1-1|NA|TRBV27
CASKTRDNTEAFF
TGTGCCAGCAAAACGAGAGATAACACTGAAGCTTTCTTT
>hyperexpanded|TRBJ2-7|NA|TRBV9
CASSGNTAGSYEQYF
TGTGCCAGCAGCGGAAATACGGCCGGTAGCTACGAGCAGTACTTC
>NA|TRBJ2-7|TRBD2|TRBV7-2
CASSLAGLVSYEQYF
TGTGCCAGCAGCTTAGCCGGACTAGTATCCTACGAGCAGTACTTC
>NA|TRBJ1-3|NA|TRBV2
CATTRSGNTIYF
TGTGCCACCACACGCTCTGGAAACACCATATATTTT
>few|TRBJ1-6|NA|TRBV30
CAWSVMGYNSPLHF
TGTGCCTGGAGTGTAATGGGGTACAATTCACCCCTCCACTTT
>NA|TRBJ1-4|TRBD1|TRBV2
CASSTYQRGPESCF
TGTGCCAGCAGTACCTATCAGAGGGGGCCGGAGTCCTGTTTT
>NA|TRBJ2-1|TRBD2|TRBV5-8
CASSLAAAGEYNEQFF
TGTGCCAGCAGCTTGGCCGCAGCGGGGGAGTACAATGAGCAGTTCTTC
>NA|TRBJ2-7|NA|TRBV7-9
CASSLRYEQYF
TGTGCCAGCAGCTTACGCTACGAGCAGTACTTC
>NA|TRBJ2-1|NA|TRBV15
CATGTSTYNEQFF
TGTGCCACCGGGACTTCCACTTACAATGAGCAGTTCTTC
>NA|TRBJ1-6|NA|TRBV25-1
CASSELALYSPLHF
TGTGCCAGCAGTGAACTGGCCCTTTATTCACCCCTCCACTTT
>NA|TRBJ1-4|TRBD1|TRBV6-1
CASSDLPGQGNEKLFF
TGTGCCAGCAGTGACTTGCCGGGACAGGGTAATGAAAAACTGTTTTTT
>once|TRBJ1-1|TRBD1|TRBV27
CASSLYPDRGNTEAFF
TGTGCCAGCAGTTTATACCCGGACAGGGGGAACACTGAAGCTTTCTTT
>NA|TRBJ2-2|NA|TRBV11-3
CASSVTGELFF
TGTGCCAGCAGCGTGACCGGGGAGCTGTTTTTT
>few|TRBJ1-1|NA|TRBV28
CASSEGVSEAFF
TGTGCCAGCAGTGAGGGAGTGTCTGAAGCTTTCTTT
>NA|TRBJ2-1|NA|TRBV9
CASSDQVNEQFF
TGTGCCAGCAGCGACCAGGTTAATGAGCAGTTCTTC
>NA|TRBJ2-1|TRBD2|TRBV6-4
CASSEGGLAGDEQFF
TGTGCCAGCAGTGAAGGAGGACTAGCTGGGGATGAGCAGTTCTTC